Each of the 10 T cell receptor beta chains below was sequenced from the same sample in a study of T cells in Graves' hyperthyroidism and ophthalmopathy. Amplification targeted TCR beta CDR3 regions from RNA transcripts. HTBI primers were employed in a first-round RT-PCR of the TCR CDR3. TCRdb fed the multiplex PCR reads into MiXCR, producing one record per CDR3 protein. The sample consists of 700,000 to 850,000 distinct CDR3 sequences, approximately 36% of them appearing once. Sample: blood. The receptors come from a woman aged 40 to 50 with Graves' hyperthyroidism.

This sequence joins TRBV6-1 and TRBJ2-2; TRBD2 matches at 12 bases. This CDR3 has 15 amino acids. Germline CDR1 MNHNS, CDR2 SASEGT. J lost 7 bases, V lost 6 bases, and 6 bases had no gene match. The CDR3 is CASSRLAGEGGELFF. CDR3 in DNA: TGTGCCAGCAGCCGACTAGCGGGAGAAGGCGGGGAGCTGTTTTTT.

As to this clonotype: Just one base apart from a much larger clone, this may be a read error. The V gene is TRBV20-1, the J gene TRBJ1-4; perhaps TRBD1 as D (5 bases). The CDR3 consists of 12 residues. Germline lookup yields CDR1 DFQATT and CDR2 SNEGSKA (reference sequence). V lost 5 bases, J lost 6 bases, and 10 bases lay in between. CDR3 nucleotides: TGCAGTGCTGGGGGTGGGGATGAAAAACTGTTTTTT. Protein sequence: CSAGGGDEKLFF.

This clonotype showed up just a few times. The rearrangement joins TRBV11-2 to TRBJ2-2; no reliable D call. The CDR3 runs 16 residues. V lost 1 base and J lost 4, with 13 bases in between. The V gene's germline CDR1 is SGHAT and CDR2 FQNNGV. In nucleotides, the CDR3 is TGTGCCAGCAGCTTAGGCCCTCTTCAAGGCACCGGGGAGCTGTTTTTT. This gives the protein CASSLGPLQGTGELFF.

A remark on this clonotype: This clone may be a read error of a much larger clone one base away. In DNA, the CDR3 is TGTGCCAGCAGCTTAATCAGGGGGGACGGGCAGTACTTC. It translates to CASSLIRGDGQYF. The chain combines TRBV7-3 with TRBJ2-7, with D possibly being TRBD1 (7 bases). V was clipped by 1 base and J by 9 bases, with 13 bases between them. Germline loops: CDR1 SGHTA, CDR2 FQGTGA. The length of the CDR3 is 13 residues.

The rearrangement joins TRBV6-5 to TRBJ1-1; 11 positions match TRBD1. This CDR3 spans 20 amino acids. The germline CDR1 and CDR2 sequences are MNHEY and SVGAGI. Trimming cost V 2 bases and J 2 bases; bases outside gene matches: 16. CDR3 amino acids: CASSYLSFSDRGHDNTEAFF. CDR3 nucleotide sequence: TGTGCCAGCAGTTACCTTTCGTTCTCGGACAGGGGGCACGATAACACTGAAGCTTTCTTT.

The CDR3 coding sequence is TGTGCCAGCAAGGACAGGGAGACCCAGTACTTC. Translating it yields CASKDRETQYF. The rearrangement uses TRBV12-3 or TRBV12-4 and TRBJ2-5; 7 positions agree with TRBD1. CDR3 length: 11 amino acids. The V segment lost 7 bases and the J segment 5 bases; nucleotides outside the gene matches: 1.

The sample holds many counts of this clonotype. V and J are TRBV4-3 and TRBJ2-7; no clear D gene. Germline CDR1 reads LGHNA; CDR2 reads YSLEER. V shed 4 bases and J shed 6 bases, with 10 bases lying between them. The CDR3 runs 12 residues. In DNA form, the CDR3 reads TGCGCCAGCAGCCCGATCGGTGGCGAGCAGTACTTC. Translating gives CASSPIGGEQYF.

J is TRBJ2-2 and V is TRBV12-3 or TRBV12-4; TRBD2 aligns across 12 bases. The CDR3 sequence is 15 residues long. V lost 6 bases and J lost 6; bases outside the gene matches: 5. The CDR3 is CASRRTSGISGELFF. The CDR3 bases are TGTGCCAGCAGACGGACTAGCGGGATTTCCGGGGAGCTGTTTTTT.

This rearrangement joins TRBV15 to TRBJ2-3, with D possibly being TRBD1 (6 bases). CDR1 is LNHNV and CDR2 is YYDKDF in the germline V gene (reference sequence). This CDR3 has 15 amino acids. V lost 1 base to trimming and J lost 8 bases, with 16 bases between them. CDR3: CATSRGQGSRGTQYF. The CDR3 DNA follows: TGTGCCACCAGCAGAGGGCAGGGGTCACGGGGTACGCAGTATTTT.

This clonotype was seen a handful of times. V gene TRBV4-1 combines with J gene TRBJ2-7; D ambiguous. This CDR3 has 15 amino acids. Trimming cost V 0 bases and J 3 bases, with 12 bases left between them. Germline V gene sequence: CDR1 MGHRA, CDR2 YSYEKL. The CDR3 bases are TGCGCCAGCAGCCAAGACCTCGTTCGAGACTACGAGCAGTACTTC. It translates to CASSQDLVRDYEQYF.